These 31 T cell receptor beta chains were all obtained from the same sample, sequenced in a study of T cells in Graves' hyperthyroidism and ophthalmopathy. Using RNA transcripts as the source, TCR beta CDR3 regions were amplified. HTBI primers were used for first-round RT-PCR of the TCR CDR3. TCRdb independently ran MiXCR on the multiplex PCR reads; one entry per CDR3 protein. This sample carries approximately 300,000 distinct CDR3 sequences, about 15% of them seen once, and the ten largest clones take roughly a third. Sequencing was performed on blood. The receptors come from a man aged 25 to 45 with Graves' hyperthyroidism.

This clonotype was recorded many times. The chain carries TRBV7-2 and TRBJ2-7; 10 bases match TRBD2. The ends lost 4 bases at V and 3 bases at J; junction bases unmatched: 9. Germline values: CDR1 SGHTA, CDR2 FQGNSA. The CDR3 has 16 amino acids. The CDR3 is CASSSKAGGVVYEQYF. CDR3 DNA: TGTGCCAGCAGCTCCAAAGCGGGAGGGGTTGTCTACGAGCAGTACTTC. Together with reference TRBV7-2 and TRBJ2-7, the CDR3 gives the full variable domain: GAGVSQSPSNKVTEKGKDVELRCDPISGHTALYWYRQSLGQGLEFLIYFQGNSAPDKSGLPSDRFSAERTGGSVSTLTIQRTQQEDSAVYLCASSSKAGGVVYEQYFGPGTRLTVT.

This clonotype was counted many times. V usage is TRBV6-1 and J usage is TRBJ2-7, with D unresolved. The CDR3 totals 13 residues. Germline CDR1 and CDR2: MNHNS and SASEGT. Trimming removed 4 bases from V and 4 bases from J, with 11 bases in between. In DNA, the CDR3 is TGTGCCAGCAGTGTACGGCTACCGTACGAGCAGTACTTC. Its protein product is CASSVRLPYEQYF.

Ten or more counts support this clonotype. The rearrangement uses TRBV11-2 and TRBJ1-2, with no clear D. The CDR3 loop spans 13 amino acids. The germline V gene has CDR1 SGHAT and CDR2 FQNNGV. The V end lost 5 bases, the J end lost 2 bases, and 9 bases lay between the germline ends. For the CDR3, the DNA is TGTGCCAGCAGCCTCATCACCAACTATGGCTACACCTTC. This codes for CASSLITNYGYTF.

The V gene is TRBV5-1, the J gene TRBJ1-2, with D unclear. Germline CDR1 and CDR2: SGHRS and YFSETQ. V was shortened by 0 bases and J by 4 bases, with 10 bases between the two germline ends. This CDR3 is built from 14 residues. Here the CDR3 DNA reads TGCGCCAGCAGCTTGGCTTCAGTTGGCTATGGCTACACCTTC. This gives the protein CASSLASVGYGYTF.

V and J are TRBV11-2 and TRBJ2-5, with TRBD2 identical over 12 bases. The CDR3 is 17 residues long. Trimming took 5 bases from V and 2 from J; bases not matched to a gene: 9. Germline V CDR1 and CDR2: SGHAT, FQNNGV. The CDR3 sequence: CASSPGWTSGAQETQYF. CDR3 in DNA: TGTGCCAGCAGCCCTGGGTGGACTAGCGGGGCGCAAGAGACCCAGTACTTC.

The gene calls are TRBV6-2 or TRBV6-3 and TRBJ2-2, with D perhaps TRBD2 (6 bases). Trimming took off 5 bases at V and 6 bases at J, with 19 bases between the two ends. This CDR3 is 16 amino acids long. Per germline, CDR1 MNHEY and CDR2 SVGEGT. As DNA, the CDR3 is TGTGCCAGCAGTAAACTCTTCCGCGGGACCGCCGGGGAGCTGTTTTTT. It codes for CASSKLFRGTAGELFF.

The chain carries TRBV14 and TRBJ2-7, with unresolved D. The CDR3 loop spans 15 amino acids. Deletions cut 5 bases from V and 3 bases from J, with 17 bases between. Looked up from germline, CDR1 is SGHDN and CDR2 is FVKESK. The DNA of the CDR3 is TGTGCCAGCAGCTATCGCTTAGCCAACCTCTACGAGCAGTACTTC. It codes for CASSYRLANLYEQYF.

This clonotype was counted between two and nine times. The chain carries TRBV19 and TRBJ2-2; TRBD2 agrees at 9 bases. The length of the CDR3 is 16 residues. Germline CDR1 is LNHDA and CDR2 is SQIVND (reference sequence). Unmatched junction bases numbered 14, after V lost 7 bases and J lost 8 bases. The CDR3 is CASTLLAGRPSGELFF. The CDR3 DNA sequence: TGTGCCAGTACCCTGCTAGCGGGACGACCGTCGGGGGAGCTGTTTTTT.

This clonotype was seen repeatedly, ten times or more. The chain employs TRBV27 and TRBJ2-1, with 9 positions matching TRBD2. The junction had 4 bases not matched to a gene; V was cut back by 4 bases and J by 6 bases. The CDR3 length is 14 residues. The germline gives CDR1 MNHEY, CDR2 SMNVEV (reference sequence). The CDR3: CASSSQREANEQFF. The CDR3, as DNA: TGTGCCAGCAGTTCACAGCGGGAGGCCAATGAGCAGTTCTTC.

CDR3 sequence (DNA): TGTGCCAGCAGTTTCTCCGGGACTAGCCCCTACAATGAGCAGTTCTTC. This gives the protein CASSFSGTSPYNEQFF. The chain employs TRBV28 and TRBJ2-1; the match to TRBD2 covers 9 bases. Germline V CDR1 and CDR2: MDHEN, SYDVKM. J gave up 2 bases and V 3 bases, and 5 bases lay outside the gene matches. The CDR3 length is 16 residues. Filled out from reference TRBV28 and TRBJ2-1, the complete variable domain reads DVKVTQSSRYLVKRTGEKVFLECVQDMDHENMFWYRQDPGLGLRLIYFSYDVKMKEKGDIPEGYSVSREKKERFSLILESASTNQTSMYLCASSFSGTSPYNEQFFGPGTRLTVL.

In its sample, this clonotype was seen many times. The chain employs TRBV7-9 and TRBJ2-3; 9 nucleotides match TRBD1. V lost 5 bases and J lost 2; bases outside the gene matches: 14. The CDR3 length is 18 residues. The germline V gene has CDR1 SEHNR and CDR2 FQNEAQ (reference sequence). CDR3 in DNA: TGTGCCAGCAGCCCACGCGTGAGAACAGGGGGCTACACAGATACGCAGTATTTT. It yields the protein CASSPRVRTGGYTDTQYF.

Ten or more counts support this clonotype. This sequence joins TRBV12-3 or TRBV12-4 and TRBJ2-7; 9 bases agree with TRBD2. V shed 4 bases, J shed 3 bases, and the junction held 28 bases outside the gene matches. The length of the CDR3 is 22 residues. CDR3 bases: TGTGCCAGCAGTTCACCACCTCGGTTGGTAGCGGGAGCTAAGGTTTTGGGCTACGAGCAGTACTTC. It translates to CASSSPPRLVAGAKVLGYEQYF.

This clonotype was seen more than once but under ten times. The rearrangement links TRBV28 to TRBJ1-2, with TRBD1 matching over 7 bases. Trimming took 2 bases from V and 4 from J; bases not matched to a gene: 1. Germline loops: CDR1 MDHEN, CDR2 SYDVKM. CDR3 size: 13 residues. For the CDR3, the DNA is TGTGCCAGCAGTTTAGGGACAGTCTATGGCTACACCTTC. Protein sequence: CASSLGTVYGYTF.

The table lists this clonotype with a few counts. The chain recombines TRBV2 with TRBJ2-7; a possible D gene is TRBD2 (7 bases). The CDR3 is 14 residues long. Germline V lookup: CDR1 SNHLY, CDR2 FYNNEI. Between the trimmed V and J ends, which lost 9 bases and 3 bases, there was a span of 18 bases. This chain's CDR3 is CASWGGLSSYEQYF. Here the CDR3 DNA reads TGTGCCAGTTGGGGGGGGCTTTCCAGCTACGAGCAGTACTTC.

The chain combines TRBV9 with TRBJ2-5, with D possibly matching TRBD2 (5 bases). Trimming took off 0 bases at V and 7 bases at J, with 13 bases between the two ends. The CDR3 consists of 14 residues. Germline loops: CDR1 SGDLS, CDR2 YYNGEE. The CDR3 region has the DNA TGTGCCAGCAGCGTAGAACCTGGTGCGGGGACCCAGTACTTC. It codes for CASSVEPGAGTQYF.

The table lists this clonotype with a few counts. The chain is built from TRBV5-1 and TRBJ2-6; D uncertain. The germline V gene has CDR1 SGHRS and CDR2 YFSETQ. Trimming left V 4 bases short and J 0 bases short, with 17 bases between. This CDR3 has 18 residues. DNA of the CDR3: TGCGCCAGCAGCCCCCTACGTACCGCCTACTCTGGGGCCAACGTCCTGACTTTC. Its translation: CASSPLRTAYSGANVLTF. The full variable domain, with the rest looked up from reference TRBV5-1 and TRBJ2-6, is KAGVTQTPRYLIKTRGQQVTLSCSPISGHRSVSWYQQTPGQGLQFLFEYFSETQRNKGNFPGRFSGRQFSNSRSEMNVSTLELGDSALYLCASSPLRTAYSGANVLTFGAGSRLTVL.

This clonotype was counted many times. V is TRBV28 and J is TRBJ1-5; TRBD1 is a possible D gene (5 bases). V lost 6 bases to trimming and J lost 4 bases, with 16 bases between them. There are 15 residues in the CDR3. Germline CDR1 reads MDHEN; CDR2 reads SYDVKM. The CDR3 here is CASSVGQGSNQPQHF. Written as DNA, the CDR3 is TGTGCCAGCAGCGTAGGGCAGGGCTCAAATCAGCCCCAGCATTTT.

In this sample, this clonotype turned up a few times. The rearrangement joins TRBV9 to TRBJ1-2; 8 bases agree with TRBD1. This CDR3 contains 16 residues. Per germline, CDR1 SGDLS and CDR2 YYNGEE. V shed 3 bases and J 5 bases; nucleotides not matched to a gene: 12. CDR3 in DNA: TGTGCCAGCAGCGCCCCAGATGTCCGGGACAGGTATGGCTACACCTTC. It encodes CASSAPDVRDRYGYTF.

This clonotype was seen many times. CDR3: CAISGSGASYEQYF. In nucleotides, the CDR3 is TGTGCCATCAGTGGGAGCGGGGCCTCCTACGAGCAGTACTTC. The chain has TRBV10-3 and TRBJ2-7; 7 nucleotides agree with TRBD2. The trim removed 4 bases at V and 0 bases at J, leaving 3 bases unmatched. Germline V gene sequence: CDR1 ENHRY, CDR2 SYGVKD. The CDR3 is made up of 14 amino acids.

V gene TRBV5-1 combines with J gene TRBJ2-7; TRBD1 aligns across 10 bases. Germline CDR1 and CDR2: SGHRS and YFSETQ. The CDR3 is 15 amino acids. Unmatched junction bases numbered 5, after V lost 1 base and J lost 4 bases. Written as DNA, the CDR3 is TGCGCCAGCAGCTTGTTGGGACAGGGGTCATACGAGCAGTACTTC. Amino acid sequence: CASSLLGQGSYEQYF.

This clonotype has at least ten counts. This chain connects TRBV18 to TRBJ2-7; tentatively, D is TRBD1 or TRBD2 (5 bases each). The germline V and J ends were trimmed by 0 bases and 3 bases, with 9 bases remaining between them. The V gene's germline CDR1 is KGHSH and CDR2 LQKENI. The CDR3 has 14 amino acids. The chain's CDR3 is CASSPPGRLYEQYF. Written as DNA, the CDR3 is TGTGCCAGCTCACCACCGGGACGGCTCTACGAGCAGTACTTC.

The chain combines TRBV20-1 with TRBJ2-1, with TRBD2 matching over 8 bases. V gave up 4 bases and J gave up 8 bases; unmatched junction bases: 13. The CDR3 sequence is 15 residues long. Germline values: CDR1 DFQATT, CDR2 SNEGSKA (reference sequence). The CDR3 DNA reads as TGCAGTGCTACCCCGACTAGCGCCCCTTCGGATGAGCAGTTCTTC. This gives the protein CSATPTSAPSDEQFF.

This clonotype appeared many times. J is TRBJ1-1 and V is TRBV11-3; the D is unclear. CDR1 is SGHNT, CDR2 YENEEA, per germline. The ends were cut back, 2 bases at V and 6 bases at J, with 19 bases in the middle. The CDR3 totals 16 residues. DNA for the CDR3: TGTGCCAGCAGCTTAAGTCATAAAGATTACGGGGCTGAAGCTTTCTTT. Protein sequence: CASSLSHKDYGAEAFF.

In its sample, this clonotype was seen many times. The chain recombines TRBV5-6 with TRBJ1-1, with D unclear. In germline, CDR1 is SGHDT, CDR2 YYEEEE. V was trimmed by 0 bases and J by 5 bases, leaving 14 bases between them. The CDR3 covers 15 residues. CDR3 coding DNA: TGTGCCAGCAGCTTGGCCGGGGATGAAGGAACTGAAGCTTTCTTT. It encodes CASSLAGDEGTEAFF.

This clonotype showed up just a few times. This chain joins TRBV28 and TRBJ2-6, with D hard to call. V dropped 6 bases and J dropped 0 bases, with 6 bases sitting between them. CDR3 length: 14 residues. The germline gives CDR1 MDHEN, CDR2 SYDVKM. This chain's CDR3 is CASRTPSGANVLTF. The CDR3 DNA is TGTGCCAGCAGGACCCCCTCTGGGGCCAACGTCCTGACTTTC.

As for this clonotype: Germline is not matched at one junction end, which may reflect a read error. This sequence joins TRBV5-1 and TRBJ2-5; 10 bases fit TRBD2. Germline V gene data show CDR1 as SGHRS and CDR2 as YFSETQ. This CDR3 spans 16 amino acids. The CDR3 loop reads CASSLDPSGRIVPPDF. CDR3 in DNA: TGCGCCAGCAGCTTGGATCCTAGCGGGAGAATCGTACCCCCAGACTTC. Using reference TRBV5-1 and TRBJ2-5 for the parts outside the CDR3, the full variable domain is KAGVTQTPRYLIKTRGQQVTLSCSPISGHRSVSWYQQTPGQGLQFLFEYFSETQRNKGNFPGRFSGRQFSNSRSEMNVSTLELGDSALYLCASSLDPSGRIVPPDFGPGTRLLVL.

The table lists this clonotype with many counts. The chain employs TRBV24-1 and TRBJ2-2, with a tentative D call TRBD2 (6 bases). This CDR3 spans 15 amino acids. V was trimmed by 4 bases and J by 6 bases, leaving 14 bases between them. Germline V CDR1 and CDR2: KGHDR, SFDVKD. In DNA form, the CDR3 reads TGTGCCACCAGTGACTCGGGGAGGTCACCCGGGGAGCTGTTTTTT. It is translated as CATSDSGRSPGELFF.

The chain uses TRBV4-1 and TRBJ2-6, with D unclear. Between the trimmed V and J ends, which lost 4 bases and 4 bases, there was a span of 8 bases. The CDR3 runs 14 residues. Per the germline V gene, CDR1 is MGHRA and CDR2 is YSYEKL. DNA for the CDR3: TGCGCCAGCAGCCCCCTCCCAGGGGCCAACGTCCTGACTTTC. Translated: CASSPLPGANVLTF.

This clonotype was recorded many times. The chain combines TRBV7-2 with TRBJ2-7; TRBD2 aligns across 8 bases. The CDR3 is made up of 14 amino acids. Losses at the gene ends were 5 bases for V and 7 bases for J; bases not matched to a gene: 10. CDR1 is SGHTA, CDR2 FQGNSA, per germline. DNA of the CDR3: TGTGCCAGCAGCCATAGCGGGGACTTACCGGAGCAGTACTTC. Its protein product is CASSHSGDLPEQYF.

The chain uses TRBV11-2 and TRBJ2-2; TRBD2 agrees at 10 bases. V dropped 6 bases and J dropped 6; count of bases not matched to a gene: 7. CDR3 length equals 15 residues. The germline CDR1 and CDR2 sequences are SGHAT and FQNNGV. The chain's CDR3 is CASRQAGGPAGELFF. DNA for the CDR3: TGTGCCAGCAGACAAGCGGGAGGGCCCGCCGGGGAGCTGTTTTTT. Variable domain in full (rest from reference TRBV11-2 and TRBJ2-2): EAGVAQSPRYKIIEKRQSVAFWCNPISGHATLYWYQQILGQGPKLLIQFQNNGVVDDSQLPKDRFSAERLKGVDSTLKIQPAKLEDSAVYLCASRQAGGPAGELFFGEGSRLTVL.

This clonotype was seen many times. The rearrangement uses TRBV7-2 and TRBJ2-5; D tentatively reads TRBD1 or TRBD2 (5 bases each). This CDR3 has 22 residues. Germline-derived CDR1 and CDR2 are SGHTA and FQGNSA. Between the trimmed V and J ends, which lost 1 base and 5 bases, there was a span of 35 bases. In DNA form, the CDR3 reads TGTGCCAGCAGCTTAGTCTGGCCGGGACCGGGCATAAGGCCAATCGATGGGGAGACCCAGTACTTC. This gives the protein CASSLVWPGPGIRPIDGETQYF.